One sample yielded the 5 T cell receptor beta chains listed below, sequenced in a study of memory CD4+ T cells and cytomegalovirus serostatus. Produced via immunoSEQ multiplex PCR; TCRdb's table is partial and in-frame only. The sample consists of about 56,000 clones, 82% of them appearing once. The sort gate was single viable CD3+CD4+CD8-CD45RO+ cells for memory CD4+ T cells. Sequenced: memory CD4+ T cells from blood. The receptors come from an adult in good health and CMV-seronegative.

The sample holds a few counts of this clone. J is TRBJ1-2 and V is TRBV6-5; D perhaps matches TRBD1 (6 bases). Germline CDR1 and CDR2: MNHEY and SVGAGI. The ends were cut back, 6 bases at V and 4 bases at J, with 15 bases in the middle. This CDR3 has 14 amino acids. CDR3 bases: TGTGCCAGCAGCAAGACCCAGGGGCGCTATGGCTACACCTTC. Its translation is CASSKTQGRYGYTF.

This clone was observed a handful of times. The rearrangement uses TRBV5-6 and TRBJ2-3; D tentatively reads TRBD1 or TRBD2 (5 bases each). The germline CDR1 and CDR2 sequences are SGHDT and YYEEEE. The CDR3 sequence is 14 residues long. The V and J ends lost 4 bases and 0 bases respectively, with 9 bases between them. This chain's CDR3 is CASSPRDSTDTQYF. CDR3 coding DNA: TGTGCCAGCAGCCCCCGGGACAGCACAGATACGCAGTATTTT.

V gene TRBV5-6 combines with J gene TRBJ1-6; D gene uncertain. The CDR3 is 13 amino acids. Trimming took off 4 bases at V and 4 bases at J, with 6 bases between the two ends. Germline loops: CDR1 SGHDT, CDR2 YYEEEE. The CDR3 region has the DNA TGTGCCAGCAGCACAGATTATAATTCACCCCTCCACTTT. Encoded protein: CASSTDYNSPLHF.

The table lists this clone with a few counts. The V call is TRBV13, the J call TRBJ2-2, with D possibly matching TRBD1 (6 bases). The V gene's germline CDR1 is PRHDT and CDR2 FYEKMQ (reference sequence). V was cut by 5 bases and J by 5 bases, with 15 bases left in between. The CDR3 is 15 amino acids. CDR3 sequence (DNA): TGTGCCAGCAGCATGACAGGCCCTAAAACCGGGGAGCTGTTTTTT. It is translated as CASSMTGPKTGELFF.

The chain uses TRBV7-8 and TRBJ2-7; TRBD2 is a possible D gene (5 bases). The ends were cut back, 2 bases at V and 3 bases at J, with 8 bases in the middle. This CDR3 spans 13 amino acids. Germline CDR1 and CDR2: SGHVS and FQNEAQ. Here the CDR3 DNA reads TGTGCCAGCAGCTTAACCGGGAACTACGAGCAGTACTTC. This codes for CASSLTGNYEQYF.